The 25 T cell receptor beta chains listed next were all sequenced from one sample in a study of blood T cell repertoires in COVID-19. Using immunoSEQ multiplex PCR, the repertoire was profiled, and TCRdb retains in-frame clones only, with some absent. The sample contains around 50,000 clones, 85% to 90% of which appear only once. Specimen: peripheral blood. The receptors here all came from a man aged 45-65 years with active COVID-19.

V is TRBV11-2 and J is TRBJ2-1, with TRBD2 matching over 8 bases. Germline CDR1 reads SGHAT; CDR2 reads FQNNGV. V shed 3 bases, J shed 4 bases, and the junction held 8 bases outside the gene matches. There are 16 residues in the CDR3. In DNA form, the CDR3 reads TGTGCCAGCAGCTTTAGGGGCAGCGGGAGTTACAATGAGCAGTTCTTC. It specifies CASSFRGSGSYNEQFF.

This clone came up a few times. This chain joins TRBV27 and TRBJ2-1, with 9 bases identical to TRBD1. CDR1 and CDR2 (germline): MNHEY, SMNVEV (reference sequence). This CDR3 comprises 14 residues. J gave up 8 bases and V 5 bases, and 7 bases lay outside the gene matches. The CDR3 sequence is CASSPGTGRHEQFF. The CDR3 DNA is TGTGCCAGCAGTCCAGGGACAGGGAGGCATGAGCAGTTCTTC.

The CDR3 here is CASSHHRDRGQDTQYF. CDR3 bases: TGCGCCAGCAGCCACCACCGGGACAGGGGACAAGATACGCAGTATTTT. This chain uses TRBV4-1 with TRBJ2-3; 10 positions match TRBD1. This CDR3 region has 16 residues. CDR1 is MGHRA and CDR2 is YSYEKL in the germline V gene. The trim removed 3 bases at V and 5 bases at J, leaving 8 bases unmatched.

The chain couples TRBV25-1 to TRBJ1-2; 7 bases fit TRBD1. The germline V gene encodes CDR1 MGHDK and CDR2 SYGVNS. With 10 bases clipped from V and 4 bases from J, the junction kept 6 bases outside the gene matches. The CDR3 length is 12 residues. This CDR3 reads CATRGGPYGYTF. The CDR3 DNA sequence: TGTGCCACCAGGGGGGGGCCCTATGGCTACACCTTC.

The chain uses TRBV7-3 and TRBJ2-1; TRBD2 might be the D (7 bases). In germline, CDR1 is SGHTA, CDR2 FQGTGA. The CDR3 extends over 16 amino acids. V lost 5 bases to trimming and J lost 9 bases, with 23 bases between them. CDR3 residues: CASSAGGLTPTFEQFF. CDR3 coding DNA: TGTGCCAGCAGCGCCGGGGGGCTAACACCAACCTTTGAGCAGTTCTTC.

The CDR3 bases are TGTGCCAGCAGCTTAGATGGGTTGGAGACTGAAGCTTTCTTT. Its translation: CASSLDGLETEAFF. The chain uses TRBV13 and TRBJ1-1; D is unclear. There are 14 residues in the CDR3. The germline V gene encodes CDR1 PRHDT and CDR2 FYEKMQ (reference sequence). The V end was cut by 1 base, the J end by 5 bases, with 11 bases between.

Here the CDR3 DNA reads TGTGCCAGCAGCGTTTCGGGGGGCACCTACAATGAGCAGTTCTTC. It codes for CASSVSGGTYNEQFF. The V gene is TRBV7-3, the J gene TRBJ2-1; D perhaps matches TRBD2 (7 bases). This CDR3 contains 15 residues. The germline V gene has CDR1 SGHTA and CDR2 FQGTGA. Trimming removed 5 bases from V and 2 bases from J, with 13 bases in between.

The chain joins TRBV6-5 to TRBJ1-4; TRBD1 aligns across 8 bases. The trim removed 7 bases at V and 8 bases at J, leaving 9 bases unmatched. There are 14 residues in the CDR3. The germline gives CDR1 MNHEY, CDR2 SVGAGI. The chain's CDR3 is CASTPDRAREKLFF. The CDR3 DNA reads TGTGCCAGCACCCCGGACAGGGCTAGAGAAAAACTGTTTTTT.

This clone was seen once. The V and J genes are TRBV7-2 and TRBJ1-5, with 7 bases lining up with TRBD1. V lost 5 bases to trimming and J lost 0 bases; unmatched junction nucleotides: 10. The CDR3 has 17 amino acids. CDR1 and CDR2 from the germline V gene are SGHTA and FQGNSA. CDR3 in amino acids: CASSPVRQGYSNQPQHF. DNA for the CDR3: TGTGCCAGCAGCCCCGTTCGACAGGGCTATAGCAATCAGCCCCAGCATTTT.

This chain connects TRBV27 to TRBJ2-2; 15 bases fit TRBD2. There are 17 residues in the CDR3. CDR1 is MNHEY and CDR2 is SMNVEV in the germline V gene (reference sequence). The junction had 5 bases not matched to a gene; V was cut back by 5 bases and J by 4 bases. In DNA form, the CDR3 reads TGTGCCAGCAGTCCCGGGACTAGCGGGGGGTTCACCGGGGAGCTGTTTTTT. Amino acids: CASSPGTSGGFTGELFF.

Written as DNA, the CDR3 is TGTGCCACCAGTGACGCAGGGGTCTATGGCTACACCTTC. It codes for CATSDAGVYGYTF. The V gene is TRBV24-1, the J gene TRBJ1-2, with D possibly TRBD1 on 6 matching bases. Germline CDR1 reads KGHDR; CDR2 reads SFDVKD. The CDR3 is made up of 13 amino acids. V shed 4 bases and J shed 4 bases, with 9 bases lying between them.

This clone came up once. The CDR3 spells CASSLGQERETQYF. DNA for the CDR3: TGTGCCAGCAGCTTGGGACAGGAGCGGGAGACCCAGTACTTC. V gene TRBV5-5 combines with J gene TRBJ2-5; D may be TRBD1 (6 bases). V was trimmed by 0 bases and J by 5 bases, leaving 11 bases between them. CDR3 length: 14 residues. The germline CDR1 and CDR2 sequences are SGHKS and YYEKEE (reference sequence).

V and J are TRBV6-5 and TRBJ1-2; no firm D call. The CDR3 contains 15 residues. Trimming left V 8 bases short and J 0 bases short, with 16 bases between. CDR1 is MNHEY and CDR2 is SVGAGI in the germline V gene. In DNA, the CDR3 is TGTGCCAGCCGAGGAGGACGGACGTCTAACTATGGCTACACCTTC. Protein sequence: CASRGGRTSNYGYTF.

This chain connects TRBV30 to TRBJ1-6; D not certain. CDR3 length: 13 residues. CDR1 is GTSNPN, CDR2 SVGIG, per germline (reference sequence). Between the trimmed V and J ends, which lost 1 base and 9 bases, there was a span of 10 bases. CDR3 in DNA: TGTGCCTGGAGTGGCCAGGCGCGTTCACCCCTCCACTTT. It specifies CAWSGQARSPLHF.

This chain uses TRBV9 with TRBJ1-2; perhaps TRBD1 as D (6 bases). The CDR3 contains 15 residues. Per germline, CDR1 SGDLS and CDR2 YYNGEE. V gave up 1 base and J gave up 3 bases, with 13 bases separating them. CDR3 nucleotides: TGTGCCAGCAGCGTAACAGGACAGACCGACTATGGCTACACCTTC. Residues: CASSVTGQTDYGYTF.

The chain couples TRBV5-4 to TRBJ1-1; D not resolved. V was cut by 0 bases and J by 2 bases, with 14 bases left in between. Germline V CDR1 and CDR2: SGHNT, YYREEE (reference sequence). The CDR3 covers 16 residues. For the CDR3, the DNA is TGTGCCAGCAGCTTGGATGGGCAGAAGTTCAACACTGAAGCTTTCTTT. Its translation: CASSLDGQKFNTEAFF. Drawing the rest from reference TRBV5-4 and TRBJ1-1, the complete variable domain is ETGVTQSPTHLIKTRGQQVTLRCSSQSGHNTVSWYQQALGQGPQFIFQYYREEENGRGNFPPRFSGLQFPNYSSELNVNALELDDSALYLCASSLDGQKFNTEAFFGQGTRLTVV.

The chain has TRBV5-1 and TRBJ2-2, with TRBD1 as a possible D gene (5 bases). V was pared by 0 bases and J by 0 bases, with 6 bases between. Germline-derived CDR1 and CDR2 are SGHRS and YFSETQ. This CDR3 comprises 15 residues. The CDR3 nucleotides read TGCGCCAGCAGCTTGGGACAGACGAACACCGGGGAGCTGTTTTTT. This codes for CASSLGQTNTGELFF.

The rearrangement links TRBV11-2 to TRBJ1-1; possibly TRBD1 for D (6 bases). CDR1 is SGHAT and CDR2 is FQNNGV in the germline V gene. With 5 bases removed from V and 6 bases from J, the gap between germline ends came to 22 bases. The CDR3 sequence is 16 residues long. CDR3: CASSLSGTRTLSEAFF. As DNA, the CDR3 is TGTGCCAGCAGCCTTTCCGGGACAAGAACACTTTCTGAAGCTTTCTTT.

This clone came up a few times. V and J are TRBV24-1 and TRBJ2-3; 10 nucleotides line up with TRBD1. The junction had 5 bases not matched to a gene; V was cut back by 4 bases and J by 2 bases. Per the germline V gene, CDR1 is KGHDR and CDR2 is SFDVKD. This CDR3 is 16 amino acids long. The CDR3: CATSEGQGLYTDTQYF. CDR3 nucleotide sequence: TGTGCCACCAGTGAGGGACAGGGGCTCTACACAGATACGCAGTATTTT.

CDR3 in amino acids: CASSSASGEGEAFF. In DNA form, the CDR3 reads TGCGCCAGCAGCTCCGCCTCAGGGGAGGGTGAAGCTTTCTTT. The chain carries TRBV5-1 and TRBJ1-1; possibly TRBD1 for D (6 bases). The CDR3 is 14 amino acids. Germline values: CDR1 SGHRS, CDR2 YFSETQ. V was trimmed by 3 bases and J by 7 bases, leaving 16 bases between them.

This clone showed up just once. This sequence joins TRBV30 and TRBJ2-7; the match to TRBD2 covers 7 bases. Germline V lookup: CDR1 GTSNPN, CDR2 SVGIG (reference sequence). The CDR3 loop spans 12 amino acids. Germline trimming cut 5 bases from V and 7 bases from J; bases unmatched to any gene: 8. CDR3 residues: CAWGAGVGEQYF. CDR3 DNA sequence: TGTGCCTGGGGTGCGGGAGTCGGGGAGCAGTACTTC.

The gene calls are TRBV28 and TRBJ1-2, with 7 bases matching TRBD1. Losses at the gene ends were 7 bases for V and 4 bases for J; bases not matched to a gene: 6. CDR3 length: 13 residues. CDR1 and CDR2 (germline): MDHEN, SYDVKM. The DNA for the CDR3 is TGTGCCAGCAAGAGGACAGGTTCCTATGGCTACACCTTC. Translation: CASKRTGSYGYTF.

The V call is TRBV11-1, the J call TRBJ2-3; 9 bases map to TRBD1. Germline values: CDR1 SGHAT, CDR2 FQDESV (reference sequence). The CDR3 length is 14 residues. V gave up 1 base and J gave up 4 bases; unmatched junction bases: 0. CDR3 in DNA: TGTGCCAGCAGCTTAGGGACAGGGGCAGATACGCAGTATTTT. Its protein product is CASSLGTGADTQYF.

The genes are TRBV18 and TRBJ2-3; no clear D gene. The CDR3 runs 15 residues. Germline CDR1 KGHSH, CDR2 LQKENI. Trimming pared 1 base from V and 0 bases from J, leaving 8 bases between. CDR3 loop: CASSPRPDSTDTQYF. The CDR3 DNA follows: TGTGCCAGCTCACCACGGCCAGATAGCACAGATACGCAGTATTTT.

The rearrangement links TRBV6-5 to TRBJ2-2; D is ambiguous. Germline CDR1 is MNHEY and CDR2 is SVGAGI. V lost 1 base and J lost 2, with 5 bases in between. The CDR3 runs 14 residues. DNA of the CDR3: TGTGCCAGCAGTTACTATACTAACACCGGGGAGCTGTTTTTT. Residues: CASSYYTNTGELFF.